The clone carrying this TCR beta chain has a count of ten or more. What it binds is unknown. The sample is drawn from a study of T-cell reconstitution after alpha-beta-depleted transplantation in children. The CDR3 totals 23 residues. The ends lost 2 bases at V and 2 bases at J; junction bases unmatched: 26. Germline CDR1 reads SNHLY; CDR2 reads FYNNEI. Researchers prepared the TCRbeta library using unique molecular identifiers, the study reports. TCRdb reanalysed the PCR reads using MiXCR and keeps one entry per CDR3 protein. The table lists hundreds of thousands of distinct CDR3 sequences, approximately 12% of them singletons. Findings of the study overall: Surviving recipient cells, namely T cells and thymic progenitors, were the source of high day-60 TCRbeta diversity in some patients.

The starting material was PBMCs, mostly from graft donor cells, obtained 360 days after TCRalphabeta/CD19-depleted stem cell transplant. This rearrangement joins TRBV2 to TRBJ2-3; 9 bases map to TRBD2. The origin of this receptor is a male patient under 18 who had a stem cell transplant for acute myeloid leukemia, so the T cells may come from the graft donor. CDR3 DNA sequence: TGTGCCAGCAGTGAATCGAGGAGCACGGTTTTGGGGGTAGCGGGAGACTTCACAGATACGCAGTATTTT. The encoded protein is CASSESRSTVLGVAGDFTDTQYF.